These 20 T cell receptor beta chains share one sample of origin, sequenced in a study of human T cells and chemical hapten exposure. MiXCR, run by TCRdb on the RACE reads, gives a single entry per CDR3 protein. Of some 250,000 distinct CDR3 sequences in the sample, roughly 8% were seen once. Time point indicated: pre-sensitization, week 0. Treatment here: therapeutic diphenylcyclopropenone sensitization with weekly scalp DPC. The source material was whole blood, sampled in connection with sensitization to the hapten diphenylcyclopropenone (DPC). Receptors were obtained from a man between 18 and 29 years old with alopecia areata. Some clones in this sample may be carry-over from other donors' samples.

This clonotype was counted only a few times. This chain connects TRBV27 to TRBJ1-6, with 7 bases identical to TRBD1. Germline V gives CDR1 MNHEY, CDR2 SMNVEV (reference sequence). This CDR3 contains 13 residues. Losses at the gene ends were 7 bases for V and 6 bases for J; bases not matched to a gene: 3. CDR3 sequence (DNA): TGTGCCAGCACTCAGGGGGTTAATTCACCCCTCCACTTT. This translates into CASTQGVNSPLHF.

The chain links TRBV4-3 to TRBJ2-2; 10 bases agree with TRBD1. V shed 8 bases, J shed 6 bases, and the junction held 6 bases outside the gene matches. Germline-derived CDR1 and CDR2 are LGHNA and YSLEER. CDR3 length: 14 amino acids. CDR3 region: CASRTGTGAGELFF. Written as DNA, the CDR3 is TGCGCCAGCCGAACCGGGACAGGGGCCGGGGAGCTGTTTTTT.

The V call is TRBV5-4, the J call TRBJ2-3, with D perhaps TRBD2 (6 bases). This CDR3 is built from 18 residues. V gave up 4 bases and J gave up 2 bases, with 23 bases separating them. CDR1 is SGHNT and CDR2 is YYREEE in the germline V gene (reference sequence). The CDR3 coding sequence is TGTGCCAGCAGCGTACGGGCCGGGGCGGGAAGAATCACAGATACGCAGTATTTT. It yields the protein CASSVRAGAGRITDTQYF.

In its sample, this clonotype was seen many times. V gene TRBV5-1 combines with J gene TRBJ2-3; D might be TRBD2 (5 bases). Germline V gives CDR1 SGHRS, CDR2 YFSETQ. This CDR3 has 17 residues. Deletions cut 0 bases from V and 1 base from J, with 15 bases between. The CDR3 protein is CASSLGTLGGRTDTQYF. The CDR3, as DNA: TGCGCCAGCAGCTTGGGGACCCTAGGAGGACGCACAGATACGCAGTATTTT.

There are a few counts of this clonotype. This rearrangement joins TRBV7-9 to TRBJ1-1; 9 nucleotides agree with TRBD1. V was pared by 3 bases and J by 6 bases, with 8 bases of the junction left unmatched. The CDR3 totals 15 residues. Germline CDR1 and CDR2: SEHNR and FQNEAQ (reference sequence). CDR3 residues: CASSFAGTGSPEAFF. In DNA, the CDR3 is TGTGCCAGCAGCTTCGCCGGGACAGGGAGCCCTGAAGCTTTCTTT.

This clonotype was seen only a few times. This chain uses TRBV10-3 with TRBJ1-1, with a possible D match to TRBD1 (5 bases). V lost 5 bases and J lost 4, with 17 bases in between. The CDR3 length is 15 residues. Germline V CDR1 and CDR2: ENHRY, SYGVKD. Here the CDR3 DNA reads TGTGCCATCAGTCCCATTATCCAGGGAGGCACTGAAGCTTTCTTT. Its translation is CAISPIIQGGTEAFF.

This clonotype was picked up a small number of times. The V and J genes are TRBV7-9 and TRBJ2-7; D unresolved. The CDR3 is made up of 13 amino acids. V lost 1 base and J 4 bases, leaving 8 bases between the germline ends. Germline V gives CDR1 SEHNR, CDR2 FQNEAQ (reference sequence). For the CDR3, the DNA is TGTGCCAGCAGCTTAGTAGAGGTTTACGAGCAGTACTTC. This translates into CASSLVEVYEQYF.

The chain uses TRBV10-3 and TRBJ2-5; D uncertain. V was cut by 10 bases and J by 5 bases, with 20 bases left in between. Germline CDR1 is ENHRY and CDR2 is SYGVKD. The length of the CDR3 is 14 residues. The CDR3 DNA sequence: TGTGCCACCCGGAAGGAAGGATATGGGGAGACCCAGTACTTC. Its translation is CATRKEGYGETQYF.

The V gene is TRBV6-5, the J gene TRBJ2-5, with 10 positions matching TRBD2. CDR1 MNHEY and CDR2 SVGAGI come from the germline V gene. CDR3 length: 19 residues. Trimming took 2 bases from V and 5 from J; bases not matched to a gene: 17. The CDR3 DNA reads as TGTGCCAGCAGTTACGTCGGGACTAGCGACCAACCTTTAACGGAGACCCAGTACTTC. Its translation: CASSYVGTSDQPLTETQYF.

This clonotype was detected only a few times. The CDR3 nucleotides read TGTGCCAGCAGCTCGCAAGGGTTTAATGAAAAACTGTTTTTT. This encodes CASSSQGFNEKLFF. This rearrangement joins TRBV7-2 to TRBJ1-4; no reliable D call. Germline lookup yields CDR1 SGHTA and CDR2 FQGNSA. The V end was cut by 4 bases, the J end by 4 bases, with 10 bases between. CDR3 length equals 14 residues.

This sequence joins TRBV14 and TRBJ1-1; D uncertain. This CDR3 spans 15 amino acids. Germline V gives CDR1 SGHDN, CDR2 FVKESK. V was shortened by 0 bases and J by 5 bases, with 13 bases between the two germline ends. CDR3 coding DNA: TGTGCCAGCAGCCAAGATCGAAGAGGGCGAACTGAAGCTTTCTTT. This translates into CASSQDRRGRTEAFF.

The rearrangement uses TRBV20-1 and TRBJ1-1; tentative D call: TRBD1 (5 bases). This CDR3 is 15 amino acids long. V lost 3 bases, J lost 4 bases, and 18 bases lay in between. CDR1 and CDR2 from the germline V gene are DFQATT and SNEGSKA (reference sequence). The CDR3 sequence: CSASGQGHEGTEAFF. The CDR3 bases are TGCAGTGCTAGTGGGCAGGGTCACGAGGGCACTGAAGCTTTCTTT.

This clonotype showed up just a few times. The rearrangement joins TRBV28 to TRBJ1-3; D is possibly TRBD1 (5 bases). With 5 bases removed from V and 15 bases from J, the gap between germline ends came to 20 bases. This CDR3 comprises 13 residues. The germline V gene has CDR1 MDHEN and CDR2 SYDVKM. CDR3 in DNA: TGTGCCAGCAGTCTGACGAGGGACTTGTCTGGATATTTT. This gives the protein CASSLTRDLSGYF.

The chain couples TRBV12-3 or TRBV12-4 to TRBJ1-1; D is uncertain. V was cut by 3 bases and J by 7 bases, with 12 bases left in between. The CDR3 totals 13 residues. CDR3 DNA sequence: TGTGCCAGCAGTTTGGGAATGACTATTGAAGCTTTCTTT. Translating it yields CASSLGMTIEAFF.

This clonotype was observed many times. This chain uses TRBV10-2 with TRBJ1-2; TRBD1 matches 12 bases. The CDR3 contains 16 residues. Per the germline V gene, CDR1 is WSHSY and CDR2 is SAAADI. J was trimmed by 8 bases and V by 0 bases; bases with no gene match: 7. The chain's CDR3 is CASSESPTGTGGGYTF. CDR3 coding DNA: TGCGCCAGCAGTGAGTCCCCGACCGGGACAGGGGGCGGCTACACCTTC.

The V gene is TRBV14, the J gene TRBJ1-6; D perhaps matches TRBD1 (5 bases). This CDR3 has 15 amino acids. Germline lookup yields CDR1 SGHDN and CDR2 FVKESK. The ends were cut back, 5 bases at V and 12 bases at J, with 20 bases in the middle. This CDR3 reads CASSSIRGPLVPLHF. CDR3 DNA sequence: TGTGCCAGCAGCTCAATCCGGGGCCCCTTGGTACCCCTCCACTTT. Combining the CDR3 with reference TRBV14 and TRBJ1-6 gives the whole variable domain EAGVTQFPSHSVIEKGQTVTLRCDPISGHDNLYWYRRVMGKEIKFLLHFVKESKQDESGMPNNRFLAERTGGTYSTLKVQPAELEDSGVYFCASSSIRGPLVPLHFGNGTRLTVT.

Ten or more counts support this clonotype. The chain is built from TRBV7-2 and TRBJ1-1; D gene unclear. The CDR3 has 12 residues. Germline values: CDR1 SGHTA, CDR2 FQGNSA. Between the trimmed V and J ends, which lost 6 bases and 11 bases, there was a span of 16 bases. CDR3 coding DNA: TGTGCCAGCAGACGAGCGGGTCCACGTGCTTTCTTT. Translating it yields CASRRAGPRAFF.

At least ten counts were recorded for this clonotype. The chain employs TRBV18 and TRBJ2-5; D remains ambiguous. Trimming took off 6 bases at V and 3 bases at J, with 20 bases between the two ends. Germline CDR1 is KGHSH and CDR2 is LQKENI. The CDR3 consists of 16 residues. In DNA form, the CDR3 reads TGTGCCAGCTCGAACACCGCCGGGCCGAATAAAGAGACCCAGTACTTC. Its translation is CASSNTAGPNKETQYF.

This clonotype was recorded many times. The CDR3 nucleotides read TGCGCCAGCAGCTTGCGGACAGACAATGAGCAGTTCTTC. Protein: CASSLRTDNEQFF. This chain connects TRBV5-1 to TRBJ2-1; tentative D call: TRBD1 (6 bases). From germline, CDR1 is SGHRS and CDR2 YFSETQ. V dropped 1 base and J dropped 5 bases, with 7 bases sitting between them. The CDR3 runs to 13 residues.

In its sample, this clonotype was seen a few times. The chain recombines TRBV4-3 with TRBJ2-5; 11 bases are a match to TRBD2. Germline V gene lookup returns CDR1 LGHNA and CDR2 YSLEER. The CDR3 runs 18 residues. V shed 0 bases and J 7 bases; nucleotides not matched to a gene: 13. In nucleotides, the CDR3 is TGCGCCAGCAGCCAAGATGTCACTAGCGGGGGAACTAAGAGGACCCAGTACTTC. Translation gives CASSQDVTSGGTKRTQYF.